This T cell receptor (beta chain) was obtained from a study of human T cells and chemical hapten exposure. For the study at large: In the sensitization step, 2% DPC was placed on roughly 2 cm by roughly 2 cm of upper inner arm skin. Weekly scalp doses of diphenylcyclopropenone were given to patients during the roughly 25-week study.

V lost 7 bases and J lost 4; bases outside the gene matches: 9. This CDR3 is built from 16 residues. Germline V CDR1 and CDR2: ENHRY, SYGVKD. What the library attached to individual cDNA molecules were unique molecular identifiers. TCRdb called the RACE reads again in MiXCR, with one record for every CDR3 protein. The data hold 300,000 to 450,000 distinct CDR3 sequences, with over 5% observed a single time. Time point of the sample: pre-sensitization, week 0. Treatment: therapeutic diphenylcyclopropenone sensitization with weekly scalp DPC. It was unfractionated whole blood from which total RNA was extracted.

The sequence derives from a woman aged 18-35 years with alopecia areata. Some clones in this sample may be carry-over from other donors' samples. The sequenced sample was whole blood, obtained in connection with sensitization to the hapten diphenylcyclopropenone (DPC). The chain uses TRBV10-3 and TRBJ2-2, with TRBD2 matching over 10 bases. CDR3 loop: CAIKLAGTDTTGELFF. The CDR3 DNA reads as TGTGCCATCAAACTAGCGGGAACAGATACCACCGGGGAGCTGTTTTTT.